The source of this T cell receptor (beta chain) is a study of cytomegalovirus exposure and HLA in healthy donors. Vbeta (60) and Jbeta (13) primers were used in the PCR. The method was immunoSEQ multiplex PCR; TCRdb's version includes in-frame clones alone and lacks a portion of them. Here the sample spans 200,000 or so clones, approximately 80% being singletons. The sequenced material came from PBMCs. This TCR was sampled from a girl between 10 and 17 years old in good health and CMV-seronegative.

DNA for the CDR3: TGTGCCAGCAGCTTACGTCGTGCCGGCGGGGACACTGAAGCTTTCTTT. This gives the protein CASSLRRAGGDTEAFF. This sequence joins TRBV13 and TRBJ1-1; D is unclear. This CDR3 comprises 16 residues. V was pared by 2 bases and J by 3 bases, with 16 bases between. The germline CDR1 and CDR2 sequences are PRHDT and FYEKMQ (reference sequence).